Each of the 22 T cell receptor beta chains below was sequenced from the same sample in a study of cytomegalovirus exposure and HLA in healthy donors. The assay was immunoSEQ multiplex PCR, and TCRdb's table has in-frame clones only and misses some. The repertoire includes fewer than 250,000 clones, roughly 89% of them detected once, and 2.6% sits in the top ten. Input material: PBMCs. All receptors derive from a man aged 18 to 35 in good health and CMV-seronegative.

The V and J genes are TRBV27 and TRBJ2-3; D gene ambiguous. This CDR3 region has 17 residues. Trimming stripped 3 bases from V and 0 bases from J, with 16 bases between. Germline lookup yields CDR1 MNHEY and CDR2 SMNVEV (reference sequence). The CDR3 here is CASSFTTGHKSTDTQYF. The CDR3 region has the DNA TGTGCCAGCAGTTTCACGACTGGTCACAAGAGCACAGATACGCAGTATTTT.

This clone has a single count. The J gene is TRBJ2-7, the V gene TRBV4-3, with 8 bases matching TRBD2. CDR1 is LGHNA, CDR2 YSLEER, per germline. CDR3 length: 17 residues. Trimming cost V 1 base and J 0 bases; bases outside gene matches: 8. In DNA form, the CDR3 reads TGCGCCAGCAGCCAAGTTAGCGGGGTTTCGAACTCCTACGAGCAGTACTTC. It specifies CASSQVSGVSNSYEQYF.

The rearrangement uses TRBV10-1 and TRBJ2-7; 12 nucleotides match TRBD1. Germline CDR1 and CDR2: WNHNN and SYGVQD (reference sequence). V gave up 6 bases and J gave up 5 bases; unmatched junction bases: 11. This CDR3 spans 16 amino acids. Written as DNA, the CDR3 is TGCGCCAGCAGCCCCCTTGGGGGACAGGGGGCCAACGAGCAGTACTTC. Its protein product is CASSPLGGQGANEQYF.

The chain employs TRBV7-9 and TRBJ1-3, with 10 bases identical to TRBD1. The germline V gene encodes CDR1 SEHNR and CDR2 FQNEAQ (reference sequence). CDR3 length: 14 amino acids. V lost 5 bases to trimming and J lost 11 bases; unmatched junction nucleotides: 9. As DNA, the CDR3 is TGTGCCAGCAGCCCGGGACAGGGGATTTTCTCCATATATTTT. Translation: CASSPGQGIFSIYF.

The chain couples TRBV29-1 to TRBJ1-5; D may be TRBD1 (6 bases). Trimming took off 4 bases at V and 1 base at J, with 14 bases between the two ends. The CDR3 loop spans 15 amino acids. CDR1 and CDR2 from the germline V gene are SQVTM and ANQGSEA. The CDR3 spells CSVVLGASSNQPQHF. The CDR3, as DNA: TGCAGCGTTGTGTTGGGGGCGTCGAGCAATCAGCCCCAGCATTTT.

The rearrangement joins TRBV18 to TRBJ2-2, with 8 positions matching TRBD1. The CDR3 totals 17 residues. Unmatched junction bases numbered 6, after V lost 3 bases and J lost 0 bases. The germline CDR1 and CDR2 sequences are KGHSH and LQKENI. The CDR3, as DNA: TGTGCCAGCTCACCCGACAGGGGCGCCGCGAACACCGGGGAGCTGTTTTTT. Residues: CASSPDRGAANTGELFF.

This clone was recorded once. The rearrangement joins TRBV7-6 to TRBJ2-1; D is undetermined. Germline values: CDR1 SGHVS, CDR2 FNYEAQ. This CDR3 is built from 16 residues. The V and J ends lost 4 bases and 0 bases respectively, with 13 bases between them. The chain's CDR3 is CASSSQSRSSYNEQFF. The DNA of the CDR3 is TGTGCCAGCAGCTCCCAGTCGCGGAGCTCCTACAATGAGCAGTTCTTC. The full variable domain, its missing parts supplied by reference TRBV7-6 and TRBJ2-1, is GAGVSQSPRYKVTKRGQDVALRCDPISGHVSLYWYRQALGQGPEFLTYFNYEAQQDKSGLPNDRFSAERPEGSISTLTIQRTEQRDSAMYRCASSSQSRSSYNEQFFGPGTRLTVL.

The rearrangement links TRBV28 to TRBJ2-3; maybe TRBD2 (6 bases). This CDR3 is 14 amino acids long. Germline assignment: CDR1 MDHEN and CDR2 SYDVKM. Trimming shortened V by 11 bases and J by 2 bases, and 17 bases separated the two germline ends. The CDR3 nucleotides read TGTGCCGGGACTCCGAGCGGGTACACAGATACGCAGTATTTT. This gives the protein CAGTPSGYTDTQYF. The variable domain in full, completed from reference TRBV28 and TRBJ2-3, reads DVKVTQSSRYLVKRTGEKVFLECVQDMDHENMFWYRQDPGLGLRLIYFSYDVKMKEKGDIPEGYSVSREKKERFSLILESASTNQTSMYLCAGTPSGYTDTQYFGPGTRLTVL.

This chain joins TRBV7-9 and TRBJ2-5; TRBD2 matches 12 bases. V lost 5 bases, J lost 0 bases, and 7 bases stayed unmatched. The CDR3 consists of 17 residues. Germline assignment: CDR1 SEHNR and CDR2 FQNEAQ (reference sequence). CDR3 nucleotide sequence: TGTGCCAGCAGCCCGGGACTAGCGGGCCCACACCAAGAGACCCAGTACTTC. Its protein product is CASSPGLAGPHQETQYF. The complete variable domain, with remaining parts taken from reference TRBV7-9 and TRBJ2-5, reads DTGVSQNPRHKITKRGQNVTFRCDPISEHNRLYWYRQTLGQGPEFLTYFQNEAQLEKSRLLSDRFSAERPKGSFSTLEIQRTEQGDSAMYLCASSPGLAGPHQETQYFGPGTRLLVL.

The V call is TRBV6-5, the J call TRBJ2-3, with D unclear. Deletions cut 6 bases from V and 2 bases from J, with 12 bases between. Per the germline V gene, CDR1 is MNHEY and CDR2 is SVGAGI. The CDR3 contains 14 residues. CDR3 sequence reads: CASRGLEYTDTQYF. For the CDR3, the DNA is TGTGCCAGCAGGGGTCTGGAGTACACAGATACGCAGTATTTT.

CDR3 coding DNA: TGTGCCAGTAGGGACCGGGACAGGGGCAACTACGAGCAGTACTTC. It is translated as CASRDRDRGNYEQYF. The chain recombines TRBV19 with TRBJ2-7, with 10 bases matching TRBD1. Germline V CDR1 and CDR2: LNHDA, SQIVND (reference sequence). The CDR3 is 15 residues long. The junction had 8 bases not matched to a gene; V was cut back by 6 bases and J by 3 bases.

This clone was seen a few times. The chain uses TRBV7-8 and TRBJ1-2; 8 nucleotides match TRBD1. The CDR3 sequence is 16 residues long. The V gene's germline CDR1 is SGHVS and CDR2 FQNEAQ. With V trimmed by 5 bases and J by 4 bases, 12 bases remained unmatched. The CDR3 here is CASSPPGDRRRYGYTF. In DNA form, the CDR3 reads TGTGCCAGCAGCCCCCCGGGGGACAGGCGACGCTATGGCTACACCTTC.

The chain links TRBV7-2 to TRBJ2-1; 8 bases are a match to TRBD2. Germline CDR1 and CDR2: SGHTA and FQGNSA. J was trimmed by 1 base and V by 5 bases; bases with no gene match: 4. The CDR3 has 15 residues. The CDR3 region is CASSPGLGSYNEQFF. The CDR3 nucleotides read TGTGCCAGCAGCCCGGGACTAGGGTCCTACAATGAGCAGTTCTTC.

J is TRBJ1-1 and V is TRBV11-3; D ambiguous. This CDR3 spans 13 amino acids. Between the trimmed V and J ends, which lost 3 bases and 1 base, there was a span of 6 bases. Germline V gene sequence: CDR1 SGHNT, CDR2 YENEEA. The CDR3 nucleotides read TGTGCCAGCAGCTTTCGACAGAACACTGAAGCTTTCTTT. Its translation is CASSFRQNTEAFF.

This clone came up a few times. The chain links TRBV7-3 to TRBJ2-1, with 7 bases aligning to TRBD1. CDR1 is SGHTA and CDR2 is FQGTGA in the germline V gene. V lost 1 base, J lost 6 bases, and 6 bases stayed unmatched. This CDR3 region has 15 residues. The CDR3 DNA is TGTGCCAGCAGCTTAAGTTATGGGACAGTCAATGAGCAGTTCTTC. It yields the protein CASSLSYGTVNEQFF.

The chain combines TRBV5-8 with TRBJ1-6, with D possibly TRBD1 on 5 matching bases. There are 16 residues in the CDR3. Trimming left V 1 base short and J 4 bases short, with 12 bases between. CDR1 and CDR2 from the germline V gene are SGHTS and YDEGEE. The CDR3 bases are TGTGCCAGCAGCTTGAACCGGGGGGATTATAATTCACCCCTCCACTTT. It specifies CASSLNRGDYNSPLHF. Combining the CDR3 with reference TRBV5-8 and TRBJ1-6 gives the whole variable domain EAGVTQSPTHLIKTRGQQATLRCSPISGHTSVYWYQQALGLGLQFLLWYDEGEERNRGNFPPRFSGRQFPNYSSELNVNALELEDSALYLCASSLNRGDYNSPLHFGNGTRLTVT.

This clone was detected a few times. The chain is built from TRBV4-3 and TRBJ1-6; D perhaps matches TRBD1 (6 bases). The germline gives CDR1 LGHNA, CDR2 YSLEER. Trimming shortened V by 0 bases and J by 6 bases, and 12 bases separated the two germline ends. The CDR3 has 16 residues. The CDR3 DNA follows: TGCGCCAGCAGCCAAGAATTGGGGGGGCGTAATTCACCCCTCCACTTT. Residues: CASSQELGGRNSPLHF.

This clone was observed once. The rearrangement links TRBV28 to TRBJ2-7, with 8 bases identical to TRBD1. Germline CDR1 reads MDHEN; CDR2 reads SYDVKM. The CDR3 totals 14 residues. Trimming at V came to 7 bases and at J to 6 bases, leaving 11 bases not matched to a gene. The CDR3 loop is CASTRTGRTGEQYF. The CDR3 coding sequence is TGTGCCAGCACAAGGACAGGGCGAACGGGCGAGCAGTACTTC.

The genes are TRBV7-2 and TRBJ2-7; TRBD2 matches 7 bases. V shed 2 bases, J shed 2 bases, and the junction held 6 bases outside the gene matches. The CDR3 consists of 15 residues. Germline lookup yields CDR1 SGHTA and CDR2 FQGNSA. The CDR3 is CASSLLGLVTYEQYF. The CDR3 DNA is TGTGCCAGCAGCTTACTAGGACTAGTAACCTACGAGCAGTACTTC. Full variable domain (outside the CDR3, taken from reference TRBV7-2 and TRBJ2-7): GAGVSQSPSNKVTEKGKDVELRCDPISGHTALYWYRQSLGQGLEFLIYFQGNSAPDKSGLPSDRFSAERTGGSVSTLTIQRTQQEDSAVYLCASSLLGLVTYEQYFGPGTRLTVT.

The chain joins TRBV11-2 to TRBJ2-7; no clear D. The CDR3 is made up of 15 amino acids. Trimming stripped 7 bases from V and 5 bases from J, with 21 bases between. The germline V gene encodes CDR1 SGHAT and CDR2 FQNNGV. The CDR3 DNA sequence: TGTGCCAGCACCAACCGATTACTCTTCCTTGACGAGCAGTACTTC. Translated: CASTNRLLFLDEQYF.

This clone was recorded once. The gene calls are TRBV30 and TRBJ2-1, with TRBD2 matching over 11 bases. The CDR3 length is 15 residues. Germline lookup yields CDR1 GTSNPN and CDR2 SVGIG (reference sequence). V lost 2 bases to trimming and J lost 4 bases; unmatched junction nucleotides: 4. CDR3 in amino acids: CAWSLLAGGYNEQFF. The CDR3 nucleotides are TGTGCCTGGAGTCTCCTAGCGGGAGGATACAATGAGCAGTTCTTC.

This clone was picked up a small number of times. The chain carries TRBV25-1 and TRBJ1-2; 7 positions agree with TRBD1. Unmatched junction bases numbered 8, after V lost 3 bases and J lost 7 bases. Germline V gene lookup returns CDR1 MGHDK and CDR2 SYGVNS. This CDR3 is built from 14 residues. The CDR3 coding sequence is TGTGCCAGCAGTGAGGGACAGCGCGCGGGTGGCTACACCTTC. It is translated as CASSEGQRAGGYTF.